This TCR beta chain was profiled in a study of cytomegalovirus exposure and HLA in healthy donors. Whole-study results and caveats: Researchers catalogued roughly 150 TCR beta chains as cytomegalovirus-associated.

60 Vbeta and 13 Jbeta primers were used in PCR. In the authors' workflow: In a later analysis, roughly 11 million of some 80 million unique beta chains occurred in at least two donors. The assay was immunoSEQ multiplex PCR, and TCRdb's table has in-frame clones only and misses some. The V and J calls and the clone size are those of that table, but D and trimming were determined from the DNA. This table has around 110,000 clones, around 75% appearing once. This clone turned up a few times. The antigen remains undetermined. The sequenced sample consisted of PBMCs. The sequence came from a male donor in good health and CMV-seropositive.

The CDR3 DNA is TGTGCCAGTAGTCAGACAAGGTTGAAGACCACTGAAGCTTTCTTT. Translation gives CASSQTRLKTTEAFF. V and J are TRBV19 and TRBJ1-1; unclear D gene. CDR3 length: 15 amino acids. V was trimmed by 5 bases and J by 4 bases, leaving 17 bases between them. Germline CDR1 reads LNHDA; CDR2 reads SQIVND (reference sequence).